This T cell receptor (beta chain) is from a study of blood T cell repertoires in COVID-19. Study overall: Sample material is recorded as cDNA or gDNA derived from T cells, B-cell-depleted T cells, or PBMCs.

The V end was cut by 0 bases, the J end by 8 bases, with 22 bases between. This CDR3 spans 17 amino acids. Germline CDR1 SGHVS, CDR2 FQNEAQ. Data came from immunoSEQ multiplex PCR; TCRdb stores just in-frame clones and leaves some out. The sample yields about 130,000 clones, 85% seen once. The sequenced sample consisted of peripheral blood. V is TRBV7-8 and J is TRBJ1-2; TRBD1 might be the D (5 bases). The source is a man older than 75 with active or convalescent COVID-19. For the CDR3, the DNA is TGTGCCAGCAGCTTAGCTGGGGAGCCTGGGACTATGGGGGGCTACACCTTC. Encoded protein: CASSLAGEPGTMGGYTF.